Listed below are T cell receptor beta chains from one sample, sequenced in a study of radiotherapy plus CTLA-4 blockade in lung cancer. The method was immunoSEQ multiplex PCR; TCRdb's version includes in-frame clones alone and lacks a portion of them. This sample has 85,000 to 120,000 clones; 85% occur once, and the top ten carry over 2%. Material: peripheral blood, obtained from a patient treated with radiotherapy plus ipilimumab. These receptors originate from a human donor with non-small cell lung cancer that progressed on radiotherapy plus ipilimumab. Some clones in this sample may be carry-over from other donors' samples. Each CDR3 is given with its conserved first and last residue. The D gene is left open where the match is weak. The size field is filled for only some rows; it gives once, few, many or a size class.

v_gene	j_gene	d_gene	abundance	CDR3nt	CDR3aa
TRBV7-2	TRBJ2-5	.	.	TGTGCCAGCAGCCCCCTTGGAGCGATTGCGACCCAGTACTTC	CASSPLGAIATQYF
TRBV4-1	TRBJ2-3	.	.	TGCGCCAGCAGCCAAGACCTCAACACAGATACGCAGTATTTT	CASSQDLNTDTQYF
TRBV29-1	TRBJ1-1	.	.	TGCAGCGTTGAAGATGCCCTAGGGGGCACTGAAGCTTTCTTT	CSVEDALGGTEAFF
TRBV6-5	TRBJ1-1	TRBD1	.	TGTGCCAGCAGTTACAGGGGGCACACTGAAGCTTTCTTT	CASSYRGHTEAFF
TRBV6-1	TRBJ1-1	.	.	TGTGCCAGCAGTGAAGCGTGGGTCAGGGGGAACACTGAAGCTTTCTTT	CASSEAWVRGNTEAFF
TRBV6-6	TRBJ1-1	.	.	TGTGCCAGCAGTTACTCAGTAGTCTCTACTGAAGCTTTCTTT	CASSYSVVSTEAFF
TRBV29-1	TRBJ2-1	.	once	TGCAGCGCTTCTCTAGACAGCGGCGGTGAGCAGTTCTTC	CSASLDSGGEQFF
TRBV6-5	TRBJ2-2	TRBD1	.	TGTGCCAGCAGTTACTTGGGACAGAAAACCGGGGAGCTGTTTTTT	CASSYLGQKTGELFF
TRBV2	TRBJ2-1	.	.	TGTGCCAGCAGCCCTACTAACAATGAGCAGTTCTTC	CASSPTNNEQFF
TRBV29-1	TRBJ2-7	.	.	TGCAGCGTTGAAGCTCCAGGGTTAAAGGACGAGCAGTACTTC	CSVEAPGLKDEQYF
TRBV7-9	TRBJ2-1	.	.	TGTGCCATCGGACAGAGCGACAATGAGCAGTTCTTC	CAIGQSDNEQFF
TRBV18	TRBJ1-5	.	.	TGTGCCAGCTCACCACAGCAGGGACCCAATCAGCCCCAGCATTTT	CASSPQQGPNQPQHF
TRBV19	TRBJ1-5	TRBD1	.	TGTGCCAGTAGTCGGGACAGGGGGACGCCCCAGCATTTT	CASSRDRGTPQHF
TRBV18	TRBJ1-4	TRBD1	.	TGTGCCAGCTCTCAAGGGACAGAAACTAATGAAAAACTGTTTTTT	CASSQGTETNEKLFF
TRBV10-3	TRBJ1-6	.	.	TGTGCCCTCTCGAGGGACAACAAGAATTCACCCCTCCACTTT	CALSRDNKNSPLHF
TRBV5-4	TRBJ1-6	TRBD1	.	TGTGCCAGCAGATACGGGACAGGGGGTTATTCACCCCTCCACTTT	CASRYGTGGYSPLHF
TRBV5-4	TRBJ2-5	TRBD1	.	TGTGCCAGCAGCTTACCGGACAGGGTAGTGACCCAGTACTTC	CASSLPDRVVTQYF
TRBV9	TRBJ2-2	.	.	TGTGCCAGCAGCGTAAGCAGCTCCGGGGAGCTGTTTTTT	CASSVSSSGELFF
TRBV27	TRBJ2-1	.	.	TGTGCCAGCAGTTTAAGAGTTTCCGATGAGCAGTTCTTC	CASSLRVSDEQFF
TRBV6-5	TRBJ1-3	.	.	TGTGCCAGCAGGGTTTTTTCGATCGGTGGAAACACCATATATTTT	CASRVFSIGGNTIYF
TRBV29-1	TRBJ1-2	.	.	TGCAGCGGGTCCCTCCTGGGGGGTGGCTACACCTTC	CSGSLLGGGYTF
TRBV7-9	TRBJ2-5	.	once	TGTGCCAACCCACTAGCTGGGGAGACCCAGTACTTC	CANPLAGETQYF
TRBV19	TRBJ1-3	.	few	TGTGCCAGTAGTATCCGGGCCGGAAACACCATATATTTT	CASSIRAGNTIYF
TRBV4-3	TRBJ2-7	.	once	TGCGCCAGCAGCCAAGCCGTTAACAGGCTAACCTACGAGCAGTACTTC	CASSQAVNRLTYEQYF
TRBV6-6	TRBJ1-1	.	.	TGTGCCAGCAGTTACCCGGGGGACACCAAGAACACTGAAGCTTTCTTT	CASSYPGDTKNTEAFF
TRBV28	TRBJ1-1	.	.	TGTGCCAGCAGCCACACATGGGGTGAAGCTTTCTTT	CASSHTWGEAFF
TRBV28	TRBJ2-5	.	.	TGTGCCAGCCGCCGTATAACAGGGTTGGAGACCCAGTACTTC	CASRRITGLETQYF